The rows below give T cell receptor beta chains drawn from one sample of a study of chronic HIV infection and antiretroviral therapy. TCRdb re-derived calls from the 5' RACE reads in MiXCR, one entry per CDR3 protein. The sample lists over 40,000 distinct CDR3 sequences, 19% occurring once. The sample comprised peripheral blood. The receptor set was obtained from an adult who had HIV and had not received antiretroviral therapy, or was an uninfected healthy control (not recorded which). Both conserved end residues are part of each CDR3. Each record gives: CDR3 protein, V gene, J gene.

CDR3 protein: CASSKARRSNYGYTF
V gene: TRBV21-1
J gene: TRBJ1-2

CDR3 protein: CASSAGITGLESYEQYF
V gene: TRBV9
J gene: TRBJ2-7

CDR3 protein: CASSLGRGSFFEQFF
V gene: TRBV7-6
J gene: TRBJ2-1

CDR3 protein: CASSLRLAEEQYF
V gene: TRBV28
J gene: TRBJ2-7

CDR3 protein: CASTSEGTGELFF
V gene: TRBV7-7
J gene: TRBJ2-2

CDR3 protein: CASSLGLAGGSETQYF
V gene: TRBV9
J gene: TRBJ2-5

CDR3 protein: CASSKALFTGPLDYEQYF
V gene: TRBV21-1
J gene: TRBJ2-7

CDR3 protein: CASRLFGRQLNSNQPQHF
V gene: TRBV27
J gene: TRBJ1-5

CDR3 protein: CASSQDAHLGVLSDTQYF
V gene: TRBV4-1
J gene: TRBJ2-3

CDR3 protein: CASSPEGAYEQYF
V gene: TRBV5-1
J gene: TRBJ2-7

CDR3 protein: CASSTEGHEQYF
V gene: TRBV28
J gene: TRBJ2-7

CDR3 protein: CASSLVPSYEQYF
V gene: TRBV28
J gene: TRBJ2-7

CDR3 protein: CATAQDRADTQYF
V gene: TRBV24-1
J gene: TRBJ2-3

CDR3 protein: CASGFGLFFNQPQHF
V gene: TRBV12-5
J gene: TRBJ1-5

CDR3 protein: CASSWDLRPNSPLHF
V gene: TRBV27
J gene: TRBJ1-6

CDR3 protein: CASRPLSGGGRYNEQFF
V gene: TRBV28
J gene: TRBJ2-1

CDR3 protein: CASSTVAAGGPSPYEQYF
V gene: TRBV2
J gene: TRBJ2-7

CDR3 protein: CASSQVANVLTF
V gene: TRBV14
J gene: TRBJ2-6

CDR3 protein: CASSLGQPGEQYF
V gene: TRBV11-2
J gene: TRBJ2-7

CDR3 protein: CASSFSRGPYEQYF
V gene: TRBV27
J gene: TRBJ2-7